Given below is one T cell receptor (beta chain) in context. Its binding antigen is unknown. Base qualities were left out, and no much larger clone turns up one base away. The trial excluded patients who had a history of autoimmune disease or were on systemic immunosuppression. In every dose cohort, peripheral blood was drawn for TCR sequencing at baseline, cycle 4 day 1, and cycle 7 day 1. The samples were taken from a phase I, first-in-human, multicenter, open-label dose-escalation trial of ivuxolimab. Adults with locally advanced or metastatic head and neck squamous cell, hepatocellular, melanoma or renal cell carcinoma were enrolled in the trial. Before TCR sequencing, CD4+ and CD8+ T cells were separately sorted from peripheral blood. This entry comes from a study of OX40 agonist ivuxolimab in advanced cancers. For the study in its entirety: Ivuxolimab was an agonistic, fully human IgG2 monoclonal antibody directed against OX40 (CD134), a costimulatory receptor. Intravenous ivuxolimab was administered to patients every 2 weeks at six dose levels: 0.01, 0.1, 0.3, 1.5, 3 and 10 mg/kg. Of the roughly 52 patients in dose escalation, 19 had hepatocellular carcinoma, some 15 had melanoma, 9 had renal cell carcinoma and 9 had head and neck cancer. The dose-escalation cohort was approximately 83% male with a mean age of about 65 years, ranging from roughly 20 to 80. Prior anti-PD-1, anti-PD-L1 or anti-CTLA-4 therapy was permitted, and checkpoint inhibitors had been received by under 50% of dose-escalation patients. Partial responses occurred in three dose-escalation patients, of whom one had hepatocellular carcinoma and two had cutaneous melanoma. The purpose of peripheral TCRbeta sequencing was to test whether ivuxolimab changed TCR sequence diversity and led to clonal T-cell expansion. The paper describes the monotherapy dose-escalation part (N = 52 patients) of the phase I trial of ivuxolimab.

What the research found in general, with its limitations: In the 0.1-3.0 mg/kg groups, partial responders were among the patients with the lowest normalized peripheral clonal expansion, particularly in CD8+ T cells. The antigen specificity of the peripheral T cells that underwent clonal expansion was not determined. Low levels of normalized T-cell clonal expansion were also seen in some patients who did not respond. At doses of 0.1 to 3.0 mg/kg, clonal expansion of both CD4+ and CD8+ T cells in blood was seen between baseline and week 6. After ivuxolimab, expanded clones were on average more numerous among CD8+ T cells than among CD4+ T cells.

Genomic DNA was isolated from the sorted cells so that the TCRbeta CDR3 region could be sequenced. The immunoSEQ Assay was used for sequencing of TCRbeta CDR3 regions. TCRdb holds this immuneACCESS table with in-frame rearrangements only. Some clones are missing; in checked studies, unresolved V genes explain under half, and the rest has no known cause. Recorded for this sample are around 80,000 clones; around 86% of them occurred a single time. The top ten clonotypes cover approximately 0.99% of the sample. CDR3 length: 15 amino acids, cysteine to phenylalanine. Only the CDR3 region is kept as DNA, spanning 45 bases read in frame from base 1. The germline V gene specifies SGHDT as CDR1 and YYEEEE as CDR2. After removal of 1 base from V and 8 bases from J, the junction retains 7 bases not matched to a gene.

The chain couples TRBV5-6 to TRBJ2-1, and TRBD2 aligns with 9 junction nucleotides. The specimen was CD4+ or CD8+ T cells sorted from blood, collected in a trial of the OX40 agonist ivuxolimab. The TCR originated in an adult with an advanced solid tumor such as melanoma, head and neck, liver or kidney cancer. In nucleotides, the sequence is TGTGCCAGCAGCTTGTTGGCGGGGGGGCTTTATGAGCAGTTCTTC. This yields the protein CASSLLAGGLYEQFF.